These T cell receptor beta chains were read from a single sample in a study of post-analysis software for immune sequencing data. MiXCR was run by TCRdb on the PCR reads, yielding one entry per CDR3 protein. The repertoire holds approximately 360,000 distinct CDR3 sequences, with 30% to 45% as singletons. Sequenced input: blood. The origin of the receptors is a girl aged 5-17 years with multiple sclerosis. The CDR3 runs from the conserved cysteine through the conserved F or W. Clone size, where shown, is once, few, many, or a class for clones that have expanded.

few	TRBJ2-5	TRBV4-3	CASSQEVQREIQETQYF
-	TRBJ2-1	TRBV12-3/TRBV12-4	CASSSERDRVDEQFF
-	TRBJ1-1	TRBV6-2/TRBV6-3	CASRDRGGNTEAFF
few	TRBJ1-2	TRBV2	CASSRGYTF
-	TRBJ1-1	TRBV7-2	CASSQRGFHTEAFF
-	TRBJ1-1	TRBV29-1	CSVAFMNTEAFF
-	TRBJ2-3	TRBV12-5	CASGLVLGRGSTDTQYF
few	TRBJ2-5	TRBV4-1	CASSHRETQYF
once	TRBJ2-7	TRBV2	CASSFPGQSYEQYF
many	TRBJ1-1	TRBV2	CATKAGGDYPEAFF
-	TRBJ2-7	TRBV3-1	CASSQGLPGSSYEQYF
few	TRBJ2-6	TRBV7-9	CASSLRDRGSGANVLTF
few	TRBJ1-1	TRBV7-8	CASSRGTMNTEAFF
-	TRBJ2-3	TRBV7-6	CASSSAGGAADTQYF
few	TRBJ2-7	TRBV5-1	CASSLGGKGREQYF
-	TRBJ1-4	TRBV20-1	CSARGDPATNEKLFF
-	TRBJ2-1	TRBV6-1	CASSDFPLTGRYNEQFF
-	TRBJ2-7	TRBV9	CASSAGGDTYYEQYF
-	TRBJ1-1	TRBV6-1	CASSEGRAKAFF
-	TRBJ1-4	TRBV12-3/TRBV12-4	CASSLDSLGEKLFF
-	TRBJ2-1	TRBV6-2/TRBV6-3	CASSSASGGADEQFF
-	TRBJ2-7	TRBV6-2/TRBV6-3	CASRELGGITISYEQYF
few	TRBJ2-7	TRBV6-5	CASSYSGRSEQYF
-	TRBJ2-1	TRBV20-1	CSASAWTYNEQFF
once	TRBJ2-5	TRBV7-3	CASSSDWGNEQYF
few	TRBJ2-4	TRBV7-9	CASSLGTGGNIQYF
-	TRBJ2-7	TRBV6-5	CASSLKTGREQYF
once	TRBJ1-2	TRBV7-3	CASSLSGAACGYTF
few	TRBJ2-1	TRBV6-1	CASRTGNYGEQFF
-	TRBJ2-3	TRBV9	CASSGIAGGHVDTQYF
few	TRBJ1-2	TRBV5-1	CASSSYYGYTF
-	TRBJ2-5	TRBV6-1	CASSEAPGAWGTQYF
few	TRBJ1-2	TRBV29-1	CSVLASNYGYTF
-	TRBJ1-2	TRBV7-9	CASTSSSVRDGYTF
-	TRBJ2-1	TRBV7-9	CASSPREASQYNEQFF
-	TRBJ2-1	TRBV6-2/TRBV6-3	CASSYKRASGAPSYNEQFF
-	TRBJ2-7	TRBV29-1	CSVEDPSHPAGYEQYF
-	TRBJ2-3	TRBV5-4	CASSSPAGGRRDTQYF
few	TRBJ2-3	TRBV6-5	CASSSGLLDTQYF
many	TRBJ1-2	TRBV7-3	CASSPGQGAAYGYTF
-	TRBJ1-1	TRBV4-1	CASSQEALFSGTDAFF
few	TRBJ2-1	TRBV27	CASRSWSYNEQFF
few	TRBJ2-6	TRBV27	CASSPQGALGSGANVLTF
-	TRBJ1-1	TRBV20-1	CSARDPTTGTEAFF
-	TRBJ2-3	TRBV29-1	CSVDGGDGGTDTQYF
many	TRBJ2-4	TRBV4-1	CASSQEGGRAKFIQYF
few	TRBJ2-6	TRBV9	CASSPWRDRDFSGANVLTF
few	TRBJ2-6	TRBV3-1	CASSRRGTGANVLTF
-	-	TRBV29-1	CSATWGYEQYF
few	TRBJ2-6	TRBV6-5	CASAPEGSGANVLTF